This T cell receptor (beta chain) was sequenced during a study of post-analysis software for immune sequencing data. Findings and caveats of the study: With TRBV5-6, TRBV5-1 and TRBV20-1 included, five TRBV segments were more frequent in patients than in controls.

cDNA libraries for TCR beta contained unique molecular identifiers. Using its own MiXCR run on the PCR reads, TCRdb lists one record per CDR3 protein. The table includes over 700,000 distinct CDR3 sequences, 25% to 30% detected once. J lost 7 bases, V lost 4 bases, and 10 bases had no gene match. The V gene's germline CDR1 is LGHNA and CDR2 YSLEER. The CDR3 consists of 16 residues. As to this clonotype: Its cognate antigen is unknown.

Specimen: blood. This chain links TRBV4-3 with TRBJ1-4, with 9 bases identical to TRBD1. The TCR sequence derives from a girl between 5 and 17 years old with multiple sclerosis. The CDR3 DNA reads TGCGCCAGCAGCCTATCTCGGGGACAGGGAGGTGAAAAACTGTTTTTT. This encodes CASSLSRGQGGEKLFF.